This TCR beta chain appears in the sequencing data of a study of blood T cell repertoires in COVID-19. Overall study context: Acute and convalescent COVID-19 specimens originated in the United States, Italy and Spain. T cells, B-cell-depleted T cells, or PBMCs provided the cDNA or gDNA that served as material.

This CDR3 comprises 17 residues. Per the germline V gene, CDR1 is KGHSH and CDR2 is LQKENI. V was pared by 2 bases and J by 0 bases, with 15 bases between. In the original workflow: Amplification with reference gene primers provided the estimates of nucleated cell counts. TCRdb's copy holds only in-frame clones and misses some; the assay was immunoSEQ multiplex PCR. D and trimming come from the DNA, and the V and J calls and clone size come from that table. Among roughly 250,000 clones listed, more than 75% were seen once. The TCR comes from a woman aged 40 to 50 who had recovered from COVID-19. The sample taken for sequencing was peripheral blood. The V gene is TRBV18, the J gene TRBJ2-3; a weak D match, TRBD1 (6 bases). CDR3 sequence: CASSPSSGGPSTDTQYF. CDR3 DNA sequence: TGTGCCAGCTCACCAAGCAGTGGGGGCCCTAGCACAGATACGCAGTATTTT.